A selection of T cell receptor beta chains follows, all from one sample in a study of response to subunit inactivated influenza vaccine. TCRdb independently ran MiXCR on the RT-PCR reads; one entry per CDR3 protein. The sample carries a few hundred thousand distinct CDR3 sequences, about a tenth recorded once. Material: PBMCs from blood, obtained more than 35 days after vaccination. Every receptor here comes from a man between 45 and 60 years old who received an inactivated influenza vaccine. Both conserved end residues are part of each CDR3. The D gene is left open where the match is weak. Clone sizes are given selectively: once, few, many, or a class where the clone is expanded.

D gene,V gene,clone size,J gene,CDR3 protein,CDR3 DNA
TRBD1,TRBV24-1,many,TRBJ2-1,CATSELQGGGNEQFF,TGTGCCACCAGTGAGTTACAGGGGGGAGGCAATGAGCAGTTCTTC
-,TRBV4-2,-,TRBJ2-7,CASSGRAQGYEQYF,TGTGCCAGCAGCGGTAGGGCTCAGGGCTACGAGCAGTACTTC
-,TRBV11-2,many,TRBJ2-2,CASSPSPGVWSGELFF,TGTGCCAGCAGCCCCTCTCCAGGAGTGTGGTCCGGGGAGCTGTTTTTT
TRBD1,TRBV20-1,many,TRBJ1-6,CSARPQGASNSPLHF,TGCAGTGCTAGACCACAGGGGGCTTCCAATTCACCCCTCCACTTT
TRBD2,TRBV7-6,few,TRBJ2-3,CASSPGGWGTDTQYF,TGTGCCAGCAGCCCGGGAGGTTGGGGGACAGATACGCAGTATTTT
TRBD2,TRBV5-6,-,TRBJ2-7,CASSSVVSGGPSEQYF,TGTGCCAGCAGCTCAGTGGTATCGGGAGGACCCTCCGAGCAGTACTTC
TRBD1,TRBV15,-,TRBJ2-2,CATSRDVPPWTGRGAGELFF,TGTGCCACCAGCAGAGACGTTCCCCCTTGGACAGGGAGAGGTGCCGGGGAGCTGTTTTTT
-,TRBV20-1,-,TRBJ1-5,CSAISPQGMHSQHF,TGCAGTGCTATAAGTCCACAGGGAATGCACTCCCAGCATTTT
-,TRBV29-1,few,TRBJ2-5,CSVEGPGAKETQYF,TGCAGCGTTGAAGGACCAGGGGCCAAAGAGACCCAGTACTTC
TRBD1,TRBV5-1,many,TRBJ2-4,CASRDGQGVNIQYF,TGCGCCAGCAGGGACGGTCAGGGGGTCAACATTCAGTACTTC
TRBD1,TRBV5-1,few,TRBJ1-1,CASSPTGRGRNTEAFF,TGCGCCAGCAGCCCGACGGGGAGGGGGCGGAACACTGAAGCTTTCTTT
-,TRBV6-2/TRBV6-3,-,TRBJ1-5,CASSEGRRRSNQPQHF,TGTGCCAGCAGTGAGGGACGTCGGAGAAGCAATCAGCCCCAGCATTTT
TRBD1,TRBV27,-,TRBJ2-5,CASSRPGQGAQETQYF,TGTGCCAGCAGTCGTCCGGGACAGGGGGCTCAAGAGACCCAGTACTTC
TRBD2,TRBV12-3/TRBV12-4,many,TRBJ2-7,CASNERGLTYEQYF,TGTGCCAGCAACGAGCGGGGGCTTACCTACGAGCAGTACTTC
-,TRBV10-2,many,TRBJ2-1,CASSEGAGSYNEQFF,TGCGCCAGCAGTGAGGGGGCGGGATCCTACAATGAGCAGTTCTTC
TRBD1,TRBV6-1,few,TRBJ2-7,CASSPIRGYEQYF,TGTGCCAGCAGTCCCATCAGGGGGTACGAGCAGTACTTC
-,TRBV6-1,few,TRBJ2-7,CASMRDRFSYEQYF,TGTGCCAGCATGAGAGACAGGTTCTCCTACGAGCAGTACTTC
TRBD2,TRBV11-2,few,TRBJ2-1,CASSPLPLIGRVSGEQFF,TGTGCCAGCAGCCCCCTCCCCCTTATCGGGAGGGTATCAGGTGAGCAGTTCTTC
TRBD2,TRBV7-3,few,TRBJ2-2,CASSLTGTSGTGELFF,TGTGCCAGCAGCTTAACCGGGACTAGCGGCACCGGGGAGCTGTTTTTT
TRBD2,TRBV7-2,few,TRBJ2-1,CASSTGLAGSTQVF,TGTGCCAGCAGCACCGGACTAGCGGGCTCCACCCAGGTCTTC
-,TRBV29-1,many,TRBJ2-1,CSVGERRGNEQFF,TGCAGCGTCGGCGAGCGGAGGGGCAATGAGCAGTTCTTC
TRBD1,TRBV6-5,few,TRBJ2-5,CASSYSRGRVETQYF,TGTGCCAGCAGTTACTCGAGGGGGCGCGTGGAGACCCAGTACTTC